One and the same sample provided the 25 T cell receptor beta chains below, sequenced in a study of T cell responses to AZD1222 COVID-19 vaccine. Here immunoSEQ multiplex PCR was the method, and the copy in TCRdb shows in-frame clones only, minus some. This sample has fewer than 150,000 clones; around 90% occur once, and the top ten carry 5% to 7%. Specimen: peripheral blood, collected 28 days after the second AZD1222 dose. These receptors were taken from an adult who received the AZD1222 COVID-19 vaccine.

This sequence joins TRBV30 and TRBJ1-4; TRBD1 is a possible D gene (5 bases). Trimming took 1 base from V and 7 from J, leaving 13 bases between them. The CDR3 contains 14 residues. In germline, CDR1 is GTSNPN, CDR2 SVGIG (reference sequence). CDR3 in DNA: TGTGCCTGGAGTGAGGGGAACAGGATTGAAAAACTGTTTTTT. Its protein product is CAWSEGNRIEKLFF.

The gene calls are TRBV3-1 (or the pseudogene TRBV3-2) and TRBJ1-2; a possible D gene is TRBD1 (6 bases). Per the germline V gene, CDR1 is LGHDT and CDR2 is YNNKEL (reference sequence). This CDR3 spans 12 amino acids. The V and J ends lost 4 bases and 8 bases respectively, with 11 bases between them. For the CDR3, the DNA is TGTGCCAGCAGCCTCGGGCAGGGGGGCTACACCTTC. This codes for CASSLGQGGYTF.

This clone was seen only a few times. This sequence joins TRBV19 and TRBJ1-1; no clear D gene. The CDR3 covers 13 residues. Germline-derived CDR1 and CDR2 are LNHDA and SQIVND (reference sequence). Trimming cost V 3 bases and J 4 bases, with 9 bases left between them. In nucleotides, the CDR3 is TGTGCCAGTAGTATTCTAGATGGCACTGAAGCTTTCTTT. It encodes CASSILDGTEAFF. Together with reference TRBV19 and TRBJ1-1, the CDR3 gives the full variable domain: DGGITQSPKYLFRKEGQNVTLSCEQNLNHDAMYWYRQDPGQGLRLIYYSQIVNDFQKGDIAEGYSVSREKKESFPLTVTSAQKNPTAFYLCASSILDGTEAFFGQGTRLTVV.

This clone was seen once. The V and J genes are TRBV2 and TRBJ1-2, with 10 nucleotides matching TRBD1. V gave up 8 bases and J gave up 7 bases; unmatched junction bases: 7. Per germline, CDR1 SNHLY and CDR2 FYNNEI. The length of the CDR3 is 13 residues. The CDR3 DNA reads as TGTGCCAGCGGACCGGGACAGGGGATTGGCTACACCTTC. This codes for CASGPGQGIGYTF.

This chain uses TRBV3-1 (or the pseudogene TRBV3-2) with TRBJ2-7; no definite D call. V lost 1 base, J lost 6 bases, and 13 bases lay in between. Germline assignment: CDR1 LGHDT and CDR2 YNNKEL (reference sequence). The CDR3 is 14 residues long. The CDR3 DNA reads as TGTGCCAGCAGCCAAGTTCCGGAGACCCCCGAGCAGTACTTC. Translated: CASSQVPETPEQYF.

V usage is TRBV10-3 and J usage is TRBJ2-1, with D possibly being TRBD2 (6 bases). The CDR3 length is 13 residues. In germline, CDR1 is ENHRY, CDR2 SYGVKD. V lost 8 bases and J 7 bases, leaving 15 bases between the germline ends. The CDR3 DNA is TGTGCCATCGAGGGACTGCTTGGGAATGAGCAGTTCTTC. Its protein is CAIEGLLGNEQFF.

The chain links TRBV11-3 to TRBJ1-3; no reliable D call. Germline CDR1 reads SGHNT; CDR2 reads YENEEA. The CDR3 length is 13 residues. The germline V and J ends were trimmed by 0 bases and 4 bases, with 4 bases remaining between them. The CDR3 coding sequence is TGTGCCAGCAGCTTAGATACAGGAAACACCATATATTTT. It encodes CASSLDTGNTIYF.

The CDR3 region has the DNA TGCGCCAGCAGCTTGGGGCCGATCTCCTACGAGCAGTACTTC. Its protein product is CASSLGPISYEQYF. V and J are TRBV5-1 and TRBJ2-7; D unclear. Germline V lookup: CDR1 SGHRS, CDR2 YFSETQ. V lost 0 bases, J lost 0 bases, and 7 bases lay in between. The CDR3 is 14 amino acids.

J is TRBJ1-6 and V is TRBV4-1; D is possibly TRBD1 (6 bases). The germline V gene has CDR1 MGHRA and CDR2 YSYEKL. The CDR3 consists of 14 residues. The germline V and J ends were trimmed by 1 base and 10 bases, with 11 bases remaining between them. In DNA, the CDR3 is TGCGCCAGCAGCCAAGGTTCAGGGGAATCACCCCTCCACTTT. It specifies CASSQGSGESPLHF.

J is TRBJ1-3 and V is TRBV7-2; a possible D gene is TRBD1 (5 bases). Germline lookup yields CDR1 SGHTA and CDR2 FQGNSA. The ends were cut back, 4 bases at V and 2 bases at J, with 12 bases in the middle. This CDR3 has 15 amino acids. The CDR3 nucleotides are TGTGCCAGCAGCTCGGGACTAGTGCCTGGAAACACCATATATTTT. Amino acids: CASSSGLVPGNTIYF. Looking up the rest from reference TRBV7-2 and TRBJ1-3 gives the full variable domain: GAGVSQSPSNKVTEKGKDVELRCDPISGHTALYWYRQSLGQGLEFLIYFQGNSAPDKSGLPSDRFSAERTGGSVSTLTIQRTQQEDSAVYLCASSSGLVPGNTIYFGEGSWLTVV.

The V and J genes are TRBV6-6 and TRBJ1-1, with TRBD1 matching 7 bases. The junction had 6 bases not matched to a gene; V was cut back by 6 bases and J by 2 bases. From germline, CDR1 is MNHNY and CDR2 SVGAGI (reference sequence). The CDR3 is 14 amino acids. The CDR3 nucleotides read TGTGCCAGCAGCTCGACAGGGAGTAACACTGAAGCTTTCTTT. Translation gives CASSSTGSNTEAFF.

CDR3 residues: CASSLLLAGGSTDTQYF. The CDR3 region has the DNA TGTGCCAGCAGCTTGCTACTAGCGGGGGGTAGCACAGATACGCAGTATTTT. This chain joins TRBV5-5 and TRBJ2-3; the match to TRBD2 covers 12 bases. Germline CDR1 reads SGHKS; CDR2 reads YYEKEE (reference sequence). The CDR3 has 17 residues. V lost 1 base to trimming and J lost 0 bases; unmatched junction nucleotides: 3.

This rearrangement joins TRBV5-1 to TRBJ2-1, with 9 positions matching TRBD2. V dropped 3 bases and J dropped 6; count of bases not matched to a gene: 7. The CDR3 is 15 amino acids. Germline CDR1 is SGHRS and CDR2 is YFSETQ. The CDR3 here is CASSSLAGGANEQFF. CDR3 DNA: TGCGCCAGCAGCTCCTTGGCGGGGGGGGCCAATGAGCAGTTCTTC.

The chain combines TRBV11-2 with TRBJ1-2; 7 nucleotides line up with TRBD1. V shed 5 bases and J 9 bases; nucleotides not matched to a gene: 15. The CDR3 spans 15 residues. CDR1 and CDR2 (germline): SGHAT, FQNNGV. The CDR3 spells CASSRTGTAMASYTF. CDR3 sequence (DNA): TGTGCCAGCAGCCGCACCGGGACAGCGATGGCTAGCTACACCTTC.

The chain carries TRBV28 and TRBJ1-5; no clear D. The CDR3 runs 17 residues. V lost 6 bases to trimming and J lost 2 bases, with 20 bases between them. The germline CDR1 and CDR2 sequences are MDHEN and SYDVKM. Here the CDR3 reads CASSPALRRSGNQPQHF. For the CDR3, the DNA is TGTGCCAGCAGCCCAGCCTTAAGGAGGTCGGGCAATCAGCCCCAGCATTTT.

The chain carries TRBV19 and TRBJ1-3; a weak D match, TRBD1 (5 bases). The germline V and J ends were trimmed by 0 bases and 2 bases, with 8 bases remaining between them. The CDR3 consists of 15 residues. Germline V gives CDR1 LNHDA, CDR2 SQIVND (reference sequence). As DNA, the CDR3 is TGTGCCAGTAGTATAGATGGGACGGCTGGAAACACCATATATTTT. This encodes CASSIDGTAGNTIYF.

J is TRBJ2-3 and V is TRBV5-1, with 7 bases matching TRBD2. V shed 3 bases and J 4 bases; nucleotides not matched to a gene: 5. CDR1 and CDR2 (germline): SGHRS, YFSETQ. There are 14 residues in the CDR3. The DNA for the CDR3 is TGCGCCAGCAGCTCGGGACGGGAGGCAGATACGCAGTATTTT. Its protein product is CASSSGREADTQYF. Full variable domain (rest looked up from reference TRBV5-1 and TRBJ2-3): KAGVTQTPRYLIKTRGQQVTLSCSPISGHRSVSWYQQTPGQGLQFLFEYFSETQRNKGNFPGRFSGRQFSNSRSEMNVSTLELGDSALYLCASSSGREADTQYFGPGTRLTVL.

Note on this clone: The sample carries other DNA sequences with the same CDR3. The chain uses TRBV28 and TRBJ1-2; D not resolved. This CDR3 is 11 amino acids long. The V gene's germline CDR1 is MDHEN and CDR2 SYDVKM. V dropped 4 bases and J dropped 5 bases, with 5 bases sitting between them. The DNA of the CDR3 is TGTGCCAGCAGTTCCACGTATGGCTACACCTTC. Its translation: CASSSTYGYTF.

The rearrangement joins TRBV6-2 or TRBV6-3 to TRBJ1-1; the D is unclear. Germline V gene lookup returns CDR1 MNHEY and CDR2 SVGEGT. The CDR3 runs 14 residues. V lost 4 bases and J lost 6, with 15 bases in between. This CDR3 is CASSFGWQQAEAFF. The CDR3 DNA is TGTGCCAGCAGTTTTGGGTGGCAGCAAGCTGAAGCTTTCTTT.

In its sample, this clone was seen once. The genes are TRBV3-1 (or the pseudogene TRBV3-2) and TRBJ2-2; a weak D match, TRBD1 (5 bases). V lost 3 bases, J lost 3 bases, and 11 bases lay in between. Germline lookup yields CDR1 LGHDT and CDR2 YNNKEL (reference sequence). There are 15 residues in the CDR3. The CDR3 loop reads CASSQGQWDTGELFF. DNA of the CDR3: TGTGCCAGCAGCCAGGGGCAATGGGACACCGGGGAGCTGTTTTTT.

This chain links TRBV29-1 with TRBJ1-3, with 7 bases matching TRBD1. Trimming at V came to 5 bases and at J to 4 bases, leaving 5 bases not matched to a gene. Germline loops: CDR1 SQVTM, CDR2 ANQGSEA. This CDR3 spans 13 amino acids. The CDR3 nucleotides read TGCAGCGTTATACAGGGGAACGGAAACACCATATATTTT. Protein: CSVIQGNGNTIYF.

The V call is TRBV5-4, the J call TRBJ2-7; possibly TRBD1 for D (6 bases). This CDR3 has 15 amino acids. Germline CDR1 is SGHNT and CDR2 is YYREEE (reference sequence). Deletions cut 4 bases from V and 5 bases from J, with 19 bases between. This chain's CDR3 is CASSPTVQGEHEQYF. The DNA for the CDR3 is TGTGCCAGCAGCCCGACGGTACAGGGAGAACACGAGCAGTACTTC.

CDR3 sequence: CATSDGGTGGQPQHF. DNA for the CDR3: TGTGCCACCAGTGATGGGGGGACAGGCGGTCAGCCCCAGCATTTT. The gene calls are TRBV24-1 and TRBJ1-5, with 8 positions matching TRBD1. Germline V gene lookup returns CDR1 KGHDR and CDR2 SFDVKD. The CDR3 contains 15 residues. J lost 6 bases, V lost 3 bases, and 6 bases had no gene match.

This clone has just one count. The V call is TRBV6-2 or TRBV6-3, the J call TRBJ2-1, with a tentative D call TRBD2 (6 bases). CDR1 MNHEY and CDR2 SVGEGT come from the germline V gene. The CDR3 is made up of 16 amino acids. Trimming took off 6 bases at V and 0 bases at J, with 15 bases between the two ends. The CDR3 nucleotides read TGTGCCAGCAGCCGCCTGGACGGGAGCTCCTACAATGAGCAGTTCTTC. Translating it yields CASSRLDGSSYNEQFF.

V gene TRBV5-8 combines with J gene TRBJ2-7, with D possibly being TRBD1 or TRBD2 (6 bases each). In germline, CDR1 is SGHTS, CDR2 YDEGEE. Deletions cut 2 bases from V and 6 bases from J, with 15 bases between. CDR3 length: 14 amino acids. The CDR3 nucleotides read TGTGCCAGCAGCTTCCCTTTTAGGGGGGCCGAGCAGTACTTC. This sequence encodes CASSFPFRGAEQYF.